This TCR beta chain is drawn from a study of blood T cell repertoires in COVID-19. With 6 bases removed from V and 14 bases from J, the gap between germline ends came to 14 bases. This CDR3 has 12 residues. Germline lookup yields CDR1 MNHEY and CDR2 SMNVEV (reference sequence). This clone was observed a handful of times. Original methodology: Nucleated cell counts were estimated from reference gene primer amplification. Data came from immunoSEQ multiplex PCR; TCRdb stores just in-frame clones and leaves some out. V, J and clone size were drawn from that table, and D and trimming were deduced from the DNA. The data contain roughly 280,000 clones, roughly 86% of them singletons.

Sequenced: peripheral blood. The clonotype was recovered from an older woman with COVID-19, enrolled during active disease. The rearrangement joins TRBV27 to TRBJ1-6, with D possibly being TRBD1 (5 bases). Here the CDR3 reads CASRVPGGSLHF. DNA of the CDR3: TGTGCCAGCAGGGTACCGGGGGGATCCCTCCACTTT.